This T cell receptor beta chain was captured by sequencing in a study of T cell clonality in common variable immunodeficiency. Study conclusions and caveats: Reportedly, TCR beta sequences from common variable immunodeficiency showed fewer deletions and N-nucleotide insertions.

Germline loops: CDR1 SEHNR, CDR2 FQNEAQ (reference sequence). CDR3 length: 15 residues. This clone showed up many times. Antigen specificity is unknown. The observed sequence ends 3 residues before the CDR3 terminus, with the missing tail filled in from the germline J gene. Using immunoSEQ multiplex PCR, the repertoire was profiled, and TCRdb retains in-frame clones only, with some absent. Observed are 50,000 to 60,000 clones, no singletons, with the top ten taking 1.8%. The genes are TRBV7-9 and TRBJ1-2, with 12 bases that match TRBD1. What was sequenced was peripheral blood mononuclear cells. The receptor's source is a person aged 18 to 75 in good health. The CDR3 region is CASSVRDRGPSGYTF. The sequenced part of the CDR3 DNA is TGTGCCAGCAGCGTCCGGGACAGGGGGCCCAGCGGC. Variable domain in full (rest from reference TRBV7-9 and TRBJ1-2): DTGVSQNPRHKITKRGQNVTFRCDPISEHNRLYWYRQTLGQGPEFLTYFQNEAQLEKSRLLSDRFSAERPKGSFSTLEIQRTEQGDSAMYLCASSVRDRGPSGYTFGSGTRLTVV.